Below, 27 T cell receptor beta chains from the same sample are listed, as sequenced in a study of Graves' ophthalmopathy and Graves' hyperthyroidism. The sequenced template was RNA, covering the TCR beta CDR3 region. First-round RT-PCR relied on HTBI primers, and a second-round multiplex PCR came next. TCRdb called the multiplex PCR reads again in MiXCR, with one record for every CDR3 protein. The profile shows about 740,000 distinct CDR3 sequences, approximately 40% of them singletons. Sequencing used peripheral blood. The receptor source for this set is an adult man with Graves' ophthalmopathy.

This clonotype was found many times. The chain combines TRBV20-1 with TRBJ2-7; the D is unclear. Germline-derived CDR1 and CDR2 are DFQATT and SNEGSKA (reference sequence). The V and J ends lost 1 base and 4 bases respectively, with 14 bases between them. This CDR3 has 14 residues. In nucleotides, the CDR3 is TGCAGTGCTAGAGGGACCCCGAGACCTTACGAGCAGTACTTC. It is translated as CSARGTPRPYEQYF.

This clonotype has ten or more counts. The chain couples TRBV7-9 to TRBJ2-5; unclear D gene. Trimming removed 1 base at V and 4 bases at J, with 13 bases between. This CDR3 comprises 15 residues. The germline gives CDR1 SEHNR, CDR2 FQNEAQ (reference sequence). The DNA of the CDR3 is TGTGCCAGCAGCTTAGGGGCGATACCCGGAGAGACCCAGTACTTC. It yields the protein CASSLGAIPGETQYF.

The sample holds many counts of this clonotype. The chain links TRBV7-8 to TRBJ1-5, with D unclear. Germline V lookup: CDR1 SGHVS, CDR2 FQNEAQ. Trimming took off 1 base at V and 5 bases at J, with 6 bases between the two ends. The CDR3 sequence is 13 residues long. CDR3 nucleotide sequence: TGTGCCAGCAGCTTAGAATATTATCAGCCCCAGCATTTT. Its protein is CASSLEYYQPQHF.

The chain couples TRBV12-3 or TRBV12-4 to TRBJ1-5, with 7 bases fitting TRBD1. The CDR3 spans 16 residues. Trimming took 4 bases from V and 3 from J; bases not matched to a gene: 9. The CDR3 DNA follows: TGTGCCAGCAGTTACCAACAGGGGTTCGACAATCAGCCCCAGCATTTT. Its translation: CASSYQQGFDNQPQHF.

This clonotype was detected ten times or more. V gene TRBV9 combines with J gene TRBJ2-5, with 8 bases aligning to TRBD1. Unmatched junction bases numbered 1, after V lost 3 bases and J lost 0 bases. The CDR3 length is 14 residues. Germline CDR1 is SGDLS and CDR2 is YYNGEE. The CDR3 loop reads CASSAQGDQETQYF. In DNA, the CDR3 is TGTGCCAGCAGCGCACAGGGGGACCAAGAGACCCAGTACTTC.

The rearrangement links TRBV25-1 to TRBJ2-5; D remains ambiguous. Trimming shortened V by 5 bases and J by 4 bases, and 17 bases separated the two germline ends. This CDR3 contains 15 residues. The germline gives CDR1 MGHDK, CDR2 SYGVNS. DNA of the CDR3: TGTGCCAGCAGTCCCTACGAGGCCCGGTCAGAGACCCAGTACTTC. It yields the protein CASSPYEARSETQYF. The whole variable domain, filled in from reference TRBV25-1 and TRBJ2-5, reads EADIYQTPRYLVIGTGKKITLECSQTMGHDKMYWYQQDPGMELHLIHYSYGVNSTEKGDLSSESTVSRIRTEHFPLTLESARPSHTSQYLCASSPYEARSETQYFGPGTRLLVL.

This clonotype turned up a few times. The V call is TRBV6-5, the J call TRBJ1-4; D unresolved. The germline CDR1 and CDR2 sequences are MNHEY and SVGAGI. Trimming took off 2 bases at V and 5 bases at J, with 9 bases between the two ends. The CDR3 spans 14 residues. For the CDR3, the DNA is TGTGCCAGCAGTTACGAGGGAATAAATGAAAAACTGTTTTTT. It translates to CASSYEGINEKLFF.

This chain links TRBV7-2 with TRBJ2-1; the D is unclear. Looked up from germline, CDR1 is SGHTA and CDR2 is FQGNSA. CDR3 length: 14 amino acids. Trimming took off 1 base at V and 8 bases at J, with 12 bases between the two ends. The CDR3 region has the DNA TGTGCCAGCAGCTTAGGCCCGTTCGAGGATGAGCAGTTCTTC. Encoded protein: CASSLGPFEDEQFF.

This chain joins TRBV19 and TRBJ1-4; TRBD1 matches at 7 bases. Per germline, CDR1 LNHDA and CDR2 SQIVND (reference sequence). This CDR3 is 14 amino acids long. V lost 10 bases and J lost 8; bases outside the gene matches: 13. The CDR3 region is CATTGDSAIEKLFF. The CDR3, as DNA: TGTGCCACTACCGGGGACAGTGCCATCGAAAAACTGTTTTTT.

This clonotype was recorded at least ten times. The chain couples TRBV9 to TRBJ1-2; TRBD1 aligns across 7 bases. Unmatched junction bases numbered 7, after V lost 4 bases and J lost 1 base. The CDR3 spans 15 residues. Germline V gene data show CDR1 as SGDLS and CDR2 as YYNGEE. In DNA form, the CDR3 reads TGTGCCAGCAGCCCTCCCAGGGGGAGTAACTATGGCTACACCTTC. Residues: CASSPPRGSNYGYTF.

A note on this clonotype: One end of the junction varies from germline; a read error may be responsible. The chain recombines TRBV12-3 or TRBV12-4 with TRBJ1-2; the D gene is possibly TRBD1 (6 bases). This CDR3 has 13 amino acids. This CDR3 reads CAGSFGGNYGYTF. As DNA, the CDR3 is TGTGCCGGCAGTTTTGGGGGCAACTATGGCTACACCTTC.

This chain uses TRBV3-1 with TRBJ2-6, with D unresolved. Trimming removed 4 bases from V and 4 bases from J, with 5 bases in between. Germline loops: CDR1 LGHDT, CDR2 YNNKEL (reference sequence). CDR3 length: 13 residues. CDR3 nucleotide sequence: TGTGCCAGCAGCCGGTTCGGGGCCAACGTCCTGACTTTC. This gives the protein CASSRFGANVLTF.

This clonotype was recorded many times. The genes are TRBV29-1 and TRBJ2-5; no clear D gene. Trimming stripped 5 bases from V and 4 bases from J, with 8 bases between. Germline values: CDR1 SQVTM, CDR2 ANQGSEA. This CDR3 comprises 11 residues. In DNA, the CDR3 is TGCAGCGTTCCAGAGCGAGAGACCCAGTACTTC. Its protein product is CSVPERETQYF.

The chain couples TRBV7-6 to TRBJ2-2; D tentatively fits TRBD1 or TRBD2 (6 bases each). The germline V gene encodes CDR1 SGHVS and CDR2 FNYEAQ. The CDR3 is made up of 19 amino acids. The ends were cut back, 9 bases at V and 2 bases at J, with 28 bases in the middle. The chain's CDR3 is CARPGDLLRRSKNTGELFF. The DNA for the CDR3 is TGTGCCAGACCAGGGGACTTGCTGCGGCGGTCAAAAAACACCGGGGAGCTGTTTTTT.

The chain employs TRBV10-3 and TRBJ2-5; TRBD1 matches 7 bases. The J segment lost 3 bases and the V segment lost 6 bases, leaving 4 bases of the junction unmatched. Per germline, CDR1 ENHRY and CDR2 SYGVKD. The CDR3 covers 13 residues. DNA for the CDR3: TGTGCCATCAGCTCAACAGGGGAAGAGACCCAGTACTTC. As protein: CAISSTGEETQYF.

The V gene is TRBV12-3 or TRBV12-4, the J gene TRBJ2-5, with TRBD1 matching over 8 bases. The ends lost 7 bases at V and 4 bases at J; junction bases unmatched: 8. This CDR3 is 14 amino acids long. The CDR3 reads CASTKTGVSETQYF. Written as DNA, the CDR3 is TGTGCCAGCACCAAGACAGGGGTCTCAGAGACCCAGTACTTC.

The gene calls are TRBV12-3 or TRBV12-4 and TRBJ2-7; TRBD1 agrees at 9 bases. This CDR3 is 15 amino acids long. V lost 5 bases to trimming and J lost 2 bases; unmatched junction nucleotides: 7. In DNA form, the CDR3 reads TGTGCCAGCAGTGCCCGGGACAGGGCGACCTACGAGCAGTACTTC. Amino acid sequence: CASSARDRATYEQYF.

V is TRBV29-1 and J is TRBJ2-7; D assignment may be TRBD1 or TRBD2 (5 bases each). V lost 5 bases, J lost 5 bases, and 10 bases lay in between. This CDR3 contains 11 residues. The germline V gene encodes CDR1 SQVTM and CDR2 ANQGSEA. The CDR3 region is CSVTLGDEQYF. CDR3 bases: TGCAGCGTTACGTTGGGGGACGAGCAGTACTTC.

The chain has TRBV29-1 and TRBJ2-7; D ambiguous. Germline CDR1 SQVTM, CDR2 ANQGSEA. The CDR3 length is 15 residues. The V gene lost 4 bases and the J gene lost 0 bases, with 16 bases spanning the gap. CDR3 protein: CSVGGVGESSYEQYF. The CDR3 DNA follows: TGCAGCGTTGGTGGGGTAGGAGAGAGCTCCTACGAGCAGTACTTC.

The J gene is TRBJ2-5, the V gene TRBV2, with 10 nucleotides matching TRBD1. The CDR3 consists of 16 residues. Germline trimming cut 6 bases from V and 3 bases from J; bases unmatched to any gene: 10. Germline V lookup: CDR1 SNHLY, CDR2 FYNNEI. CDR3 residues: CASSFTGTGEEETQYF. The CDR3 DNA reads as TGTGCCAGCAGCTTTACTGGGACAGGGGAGGAAGAGACCCAGTACTTC.

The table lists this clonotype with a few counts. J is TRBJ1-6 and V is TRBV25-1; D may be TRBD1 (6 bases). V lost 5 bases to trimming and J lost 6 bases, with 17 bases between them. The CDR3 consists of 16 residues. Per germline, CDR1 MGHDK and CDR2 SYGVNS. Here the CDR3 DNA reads TGTGCCAGCAGTCGAGCGGGGGCCTCGGGTAATTCACCCCTCCACTTT. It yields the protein CASSRAGASGNSPLHF.

The CDR3 loop is CASSTRASGLRETQYF. The CDR3 nucleotides read TGTGCCAGCAGCACTAGGGCTAGCGGGCTCCGGGAGACCCAGTACTTC. The rearrangement links TRBV14 to TRBJ2-5; 8 bases fit TRBD2. V lost 5 bases, J lost 5 bases, and 13 bases stayed unmatched. This CDR3 contains 16 residues. CDR1 is SGHDN, CDR2 FVKESK, per germline.

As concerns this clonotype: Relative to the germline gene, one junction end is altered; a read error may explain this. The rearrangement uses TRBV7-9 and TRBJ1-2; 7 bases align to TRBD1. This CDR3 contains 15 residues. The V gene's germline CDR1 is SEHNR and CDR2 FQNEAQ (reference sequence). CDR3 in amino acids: CASRATGDEGYGYTF. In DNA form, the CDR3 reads TGCGCCAGCAGGGCCACAGGGGATGAGGGCTATGGCTACACCTTC.

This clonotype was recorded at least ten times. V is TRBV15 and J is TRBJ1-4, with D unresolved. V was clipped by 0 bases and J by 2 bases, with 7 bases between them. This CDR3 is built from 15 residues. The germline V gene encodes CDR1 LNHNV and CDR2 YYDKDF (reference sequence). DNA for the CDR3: TGTGCCACCAGCAGAGAGCAGGAGACTAATGAAAAACTGTTTTTT. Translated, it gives CATSREQETNEKLFF. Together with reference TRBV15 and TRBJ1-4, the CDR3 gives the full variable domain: DAMVIQNPRYQVTQFGKPVTLSCSQTLNHNVMYWYQQKSSQAPKLLFHYYDKDFNNEADTPDNFQSRRPNTSFCFLDIRSPGLGDTAMYLCATSREQETNEKLFFGSGTQLSVL.

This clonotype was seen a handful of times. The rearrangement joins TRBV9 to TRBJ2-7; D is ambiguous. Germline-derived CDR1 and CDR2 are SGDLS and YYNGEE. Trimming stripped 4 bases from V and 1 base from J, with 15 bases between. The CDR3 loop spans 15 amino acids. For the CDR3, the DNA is TGTGCCAGCAGCCCCTACCCAGGACCTTCCTACGAGCAGTACTTC. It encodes CASSPYPGPSYEQYF. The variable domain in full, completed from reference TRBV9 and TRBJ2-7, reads DSGVTQTPKHLITATGQRVTLRCSPRSGDLSVYWYQQSLDQGLQFLIQYYNGEERAKGNILERFSAQQFPDLHSELNLSSLELGDSALYFCASSPYPGPSYEQYFGPGTRLTVT.

In DNA, the CDR3 is TGTGCCAGCAGCCCCTGGAGAGCAGGGAGTACCTACGAGCAGTACTTC. Translated: CASSPWRAGSTYEQYF. The chain links TRBV10-3 to TRBJ2-7, with D perhaps TRBD1 or TRBD2 (5 bases each). The CDR3 spans 16 residues. Germline-derived CDR1 and CDR2 are ENHRY and SYGVKD. V lost 10 bases, J lost 2 bases, and 24 bases lay in between.

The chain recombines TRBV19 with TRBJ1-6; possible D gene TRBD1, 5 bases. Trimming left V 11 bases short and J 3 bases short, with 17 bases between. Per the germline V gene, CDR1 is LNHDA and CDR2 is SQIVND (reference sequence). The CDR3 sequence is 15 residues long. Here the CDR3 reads CAWSLGGIYNSPLHF. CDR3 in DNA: TGTGCCTGGAGCCTCGGGGGAATCTATAATTCACCCCTCCACTTT. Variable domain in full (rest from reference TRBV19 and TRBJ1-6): DGGITQSPKYLFRKEGQNVTLSCEQNLNHDAMYWYRQDPGQGLRLIYYSQIVNDFQKGDIAEGYSVSREKKESFPLTVTSAQKNPTAFYLCAWSLGGIYNSPLHFGNGTRLTVT.